This T cell receptor (beta chain) was identified in a study of blood T cell repertoires in COVID-19. As handled by the study authors: Reference gene primers were amplified, and this amplification served to estimate nucleated cell counts. Some clones are missing from TCRdb's copy, which holds only in-frame ones; the method was immunoSEQ multiplex PCR. D and trimming were read from the DNA, whereas the V and J calls and clone size are those reported in that table. The table has some 150,000 clones, roughly nine tenths seen once. CDR3 size: 14 residues. V lost 6 bases, J lost 5 bases, and 1 base stayed unmatched. Germline lookup yields CDR1 MNHEY and CDR2 SVGAGI. In its sample, this clone was seen a few times. Different DNA sequences within this sample yield the same CDR3. Patients at the Seattle site were enrolled during active infection and followed longitudinally.

The origin of this receptor is a woman aged 60 to 75 with COVID-19, enrolled during active disease. This chain links TRBV6-5 with TRBJ2-2; 12 nucleotides match TRBD2. The sample consisted of peripheral blood. This CDR3 is CASRTSGSTGELFF. The CDR3, as DNA: TGTGCCAGCAGGACTAGCGGGAGTACCGGGGAGCTGTTTTTT.